This T cell receptor beta chain was obtained from a study of OX40 agonist ivuxolimab in advanced cancers. About the study: Intravenous ivuxolimab at 0.01 to 10 mg/kg was given to patients every 2 weeks. Cohort: approximately 79% men, mean age about 60, aged about 23 to 79.

Turning to this clone: Its specificity is not known.

The study's findings and limits: At doses 0.1 to 3.0 mg/kg, CD4+ and CD8+ clones expanded. CD8+ T cells showed, on average, more clonal expansion than CD4+ cells.

Generated by immunoSEQ multiplex PCR, the TCRdb table keeps only in-frame clones and is missing some. The top ten clones hold roughly 0.89% of a sample with approximately 66,000 clones, 85% of them seen once. CDR3 length equals 14 residues. V lost 2 bases and J lost 3, with 10 bases in between. Germline assignment: CDR1 SGHTA and CDR2 FQGNSA. The sample was CD4+ or CD8+ T cells sorted from blood, taken in a trial of the OX40 agonist ivuxolimab. The V call is TRBV7-2, the J call TRBJ1-1; D is perhaps TRBD1 (6 bases). This TCR derives from an adult with an advanced solid tumor such as melanoma, head and neck, liver or kidney cancer. CDR3 bases: TGTGCCAGCAGCTTAACGTCAGGGGACACTGAAGCTTTCTTT. Protein sequence: CASSLTSGDTEAFF.